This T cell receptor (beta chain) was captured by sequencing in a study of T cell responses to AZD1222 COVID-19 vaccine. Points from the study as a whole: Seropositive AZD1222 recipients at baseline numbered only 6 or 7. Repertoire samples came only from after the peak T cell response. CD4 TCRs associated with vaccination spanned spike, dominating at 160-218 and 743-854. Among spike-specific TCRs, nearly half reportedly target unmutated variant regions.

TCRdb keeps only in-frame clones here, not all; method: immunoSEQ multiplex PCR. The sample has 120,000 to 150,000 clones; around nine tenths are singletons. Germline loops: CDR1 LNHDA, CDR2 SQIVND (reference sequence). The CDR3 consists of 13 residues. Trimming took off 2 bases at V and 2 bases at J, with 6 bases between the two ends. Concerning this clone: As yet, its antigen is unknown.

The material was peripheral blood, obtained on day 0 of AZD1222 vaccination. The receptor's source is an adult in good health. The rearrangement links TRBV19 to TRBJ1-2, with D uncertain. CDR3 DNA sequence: TGTGCCAGTAGTATACTCGGGAACTATGGCTACACCTTC. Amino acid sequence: CASSILGNYGYTF.